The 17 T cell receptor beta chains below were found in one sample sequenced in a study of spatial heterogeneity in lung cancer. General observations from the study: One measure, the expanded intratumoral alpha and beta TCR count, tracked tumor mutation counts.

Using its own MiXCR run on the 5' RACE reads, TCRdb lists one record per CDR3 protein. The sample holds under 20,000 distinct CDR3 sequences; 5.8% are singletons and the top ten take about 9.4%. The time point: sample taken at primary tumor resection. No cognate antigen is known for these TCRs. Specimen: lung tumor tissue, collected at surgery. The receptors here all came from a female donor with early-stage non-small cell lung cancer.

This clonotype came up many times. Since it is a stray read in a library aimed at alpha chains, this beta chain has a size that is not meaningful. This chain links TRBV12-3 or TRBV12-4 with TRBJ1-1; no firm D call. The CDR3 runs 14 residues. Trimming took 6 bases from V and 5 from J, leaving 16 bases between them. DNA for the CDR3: TGTGCCAGCAGCGAGATCCTGGTGGGGACTGAAGCTTTCTTT. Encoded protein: CASSEILVGTEAFF.

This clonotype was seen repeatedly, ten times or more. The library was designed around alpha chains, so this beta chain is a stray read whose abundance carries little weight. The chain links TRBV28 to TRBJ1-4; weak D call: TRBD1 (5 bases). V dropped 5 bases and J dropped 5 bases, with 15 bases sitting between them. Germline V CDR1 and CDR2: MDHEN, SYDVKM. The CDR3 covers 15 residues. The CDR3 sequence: CASSPPGRSNEKLFF. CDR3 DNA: TGTGCCAGCAGTCCACCGGGACGCTCGAATGAAAAACTGTTTTTT. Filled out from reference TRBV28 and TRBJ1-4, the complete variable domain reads DVKVTQSSRYLVKRTGEKVFLECVQDMDHENMFWYRQDPGLGLRLIYFSYDVKMKEKGDIPEGYSVSREKKERFSLILESASTNQTSMYLCASSPPGRSNEKLFFGSGTQLSVL.

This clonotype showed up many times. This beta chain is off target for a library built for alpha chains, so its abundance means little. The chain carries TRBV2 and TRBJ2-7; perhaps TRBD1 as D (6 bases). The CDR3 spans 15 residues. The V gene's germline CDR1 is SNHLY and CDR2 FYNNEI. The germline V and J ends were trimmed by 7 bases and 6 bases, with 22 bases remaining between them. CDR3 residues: CASTPGDVLPGEQYF. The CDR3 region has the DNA TGTGCCAGCACCCCAGGGGACGTTCTCCCGGGCGAGCAGTACTTC.

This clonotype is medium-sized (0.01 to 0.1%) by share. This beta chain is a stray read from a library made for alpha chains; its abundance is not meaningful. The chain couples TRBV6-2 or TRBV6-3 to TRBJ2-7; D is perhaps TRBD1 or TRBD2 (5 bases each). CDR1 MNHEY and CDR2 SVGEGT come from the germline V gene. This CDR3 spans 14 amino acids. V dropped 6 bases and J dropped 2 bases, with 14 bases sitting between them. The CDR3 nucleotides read TGTGCCAGCAGCCGGACTGGGGGTCCCTACGAGCAGTACTTC. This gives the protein CASSRTGGPYEQYF.

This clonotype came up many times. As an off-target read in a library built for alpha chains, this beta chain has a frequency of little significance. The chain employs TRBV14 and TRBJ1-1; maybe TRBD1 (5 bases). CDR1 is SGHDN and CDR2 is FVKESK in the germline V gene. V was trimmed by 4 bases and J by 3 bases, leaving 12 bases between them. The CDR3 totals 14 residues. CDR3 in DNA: TGTGCCAGCAGCCCAGGGCAGGCCCACACTGAAGCTTTCTTT. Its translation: CASSPGQAHTEAFF.

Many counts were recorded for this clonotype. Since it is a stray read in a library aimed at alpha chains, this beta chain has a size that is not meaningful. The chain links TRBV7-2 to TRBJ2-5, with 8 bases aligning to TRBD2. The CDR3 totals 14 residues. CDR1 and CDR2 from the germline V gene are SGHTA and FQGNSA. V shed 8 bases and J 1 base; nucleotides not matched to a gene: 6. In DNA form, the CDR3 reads TGTGCCAGCGGCGCGGGAGGCCCCCAAGAGACCCAGTACTTC. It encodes CASGAGGPQETQYF.

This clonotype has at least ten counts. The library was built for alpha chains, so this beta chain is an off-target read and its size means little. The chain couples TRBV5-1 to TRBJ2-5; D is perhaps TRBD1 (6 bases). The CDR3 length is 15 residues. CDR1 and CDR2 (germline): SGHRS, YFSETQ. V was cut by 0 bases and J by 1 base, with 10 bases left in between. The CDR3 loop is CASSLDGRGQETQYF. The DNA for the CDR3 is TGCGCCAGCAGCTTGGACGGCAGGGGCCAAGAGACCCAGTACTTC.

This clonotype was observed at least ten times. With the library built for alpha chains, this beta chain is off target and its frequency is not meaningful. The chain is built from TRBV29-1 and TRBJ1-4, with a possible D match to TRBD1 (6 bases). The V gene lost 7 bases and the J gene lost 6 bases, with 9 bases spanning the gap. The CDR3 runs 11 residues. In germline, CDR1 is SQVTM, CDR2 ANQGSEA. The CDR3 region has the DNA TGCAGCGGGACAGCGTATGAAAAACTGTTTTTT. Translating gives CSGTAYEKLFF.

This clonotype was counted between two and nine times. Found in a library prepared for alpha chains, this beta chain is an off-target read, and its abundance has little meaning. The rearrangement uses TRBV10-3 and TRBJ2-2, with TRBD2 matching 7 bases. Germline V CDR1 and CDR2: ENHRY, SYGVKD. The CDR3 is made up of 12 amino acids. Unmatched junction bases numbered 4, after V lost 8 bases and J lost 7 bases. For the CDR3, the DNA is TGTGCCATCCGCGGGGGAAGCGGGGAGCTGTTTTTT. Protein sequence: CAIRGGSGELFF.

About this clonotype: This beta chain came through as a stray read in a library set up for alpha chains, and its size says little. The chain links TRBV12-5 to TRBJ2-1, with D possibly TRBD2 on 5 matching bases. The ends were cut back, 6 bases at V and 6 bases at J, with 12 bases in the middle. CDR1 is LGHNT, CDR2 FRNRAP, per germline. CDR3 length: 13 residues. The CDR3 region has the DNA TGTGCTAGTGGCCACGGGGAACTCAATGAGCAGTTCTTC. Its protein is CASGHGELNEQFF.

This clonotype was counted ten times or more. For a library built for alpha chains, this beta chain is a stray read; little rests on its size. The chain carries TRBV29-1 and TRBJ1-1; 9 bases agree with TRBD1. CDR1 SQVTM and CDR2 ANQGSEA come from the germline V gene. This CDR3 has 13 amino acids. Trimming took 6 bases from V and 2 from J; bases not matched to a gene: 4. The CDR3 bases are TGCAGCGTCCGGACAGGGGTAAACACTGAAGCTTTCTTT. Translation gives CSVRTGVNTEAFF.

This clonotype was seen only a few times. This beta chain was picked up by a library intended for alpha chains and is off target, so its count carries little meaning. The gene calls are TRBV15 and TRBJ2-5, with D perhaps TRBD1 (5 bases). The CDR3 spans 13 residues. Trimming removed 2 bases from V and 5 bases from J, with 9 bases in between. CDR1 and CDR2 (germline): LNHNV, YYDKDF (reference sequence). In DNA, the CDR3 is TGTGCCACCAGCAGATCCAAGGGGGAGACCCAGTACTTC. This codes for CATSRSKGETQYF.

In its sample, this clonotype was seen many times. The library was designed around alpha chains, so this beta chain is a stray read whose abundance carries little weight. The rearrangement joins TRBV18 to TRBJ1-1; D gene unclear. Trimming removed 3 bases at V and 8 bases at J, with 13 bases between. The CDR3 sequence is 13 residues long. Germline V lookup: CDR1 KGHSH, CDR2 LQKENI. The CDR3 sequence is CASSPEGSSEAFF. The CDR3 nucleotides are TGTGCCAGCTCACCCGAGGGTTCATCGGAAGCTTTCTTT. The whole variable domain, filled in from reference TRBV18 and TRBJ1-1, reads NAGVMQNPRHLVRRRGQEARLRCSPMKGHSHVYWYRQLPEEGLKFMVYLQKENIIDESGMPKERFSAEFPKEGPSILRIQQVVRGDSAAYFCASSPEGSSEAFFGQGTRLTVV.

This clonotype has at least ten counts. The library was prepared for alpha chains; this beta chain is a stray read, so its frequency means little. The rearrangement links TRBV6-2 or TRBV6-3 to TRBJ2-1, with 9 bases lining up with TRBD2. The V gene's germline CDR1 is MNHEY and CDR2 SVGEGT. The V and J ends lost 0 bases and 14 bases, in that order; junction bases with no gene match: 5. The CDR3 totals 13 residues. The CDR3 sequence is CASSYSQREDEFF. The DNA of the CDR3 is TGTGCCAGCAGTTACTCCCAGCGGGAGGACGAGTTCTTC.

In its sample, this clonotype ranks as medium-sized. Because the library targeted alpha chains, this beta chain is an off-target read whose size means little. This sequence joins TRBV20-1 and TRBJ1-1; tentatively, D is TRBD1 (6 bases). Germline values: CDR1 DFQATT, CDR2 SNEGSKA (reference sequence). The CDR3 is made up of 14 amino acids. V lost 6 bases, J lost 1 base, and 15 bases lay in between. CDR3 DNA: TGCAGTGCCCTACCTCAGGGGTGGAACACTGAAGCTTTCTTT. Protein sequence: CSALPQGWNTEAFF.

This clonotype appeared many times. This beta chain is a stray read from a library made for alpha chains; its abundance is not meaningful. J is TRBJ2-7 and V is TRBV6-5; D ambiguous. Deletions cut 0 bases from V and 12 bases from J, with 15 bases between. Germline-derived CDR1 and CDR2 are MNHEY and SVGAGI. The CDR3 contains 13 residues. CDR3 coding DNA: TGTGCCAGCAGTTACTCGCAGGCGGACCCTGGGTACTTC. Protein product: CASSYSQADPGYF.

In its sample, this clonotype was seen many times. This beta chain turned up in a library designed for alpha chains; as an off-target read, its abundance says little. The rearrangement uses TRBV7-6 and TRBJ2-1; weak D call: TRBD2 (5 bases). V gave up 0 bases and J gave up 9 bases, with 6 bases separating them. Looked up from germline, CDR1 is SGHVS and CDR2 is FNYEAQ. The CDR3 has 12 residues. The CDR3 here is CASSLAAGEQFF. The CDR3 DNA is TGTGCCAGCAGCTTAGCTGCGGGTGAGCAGTTCTTC.